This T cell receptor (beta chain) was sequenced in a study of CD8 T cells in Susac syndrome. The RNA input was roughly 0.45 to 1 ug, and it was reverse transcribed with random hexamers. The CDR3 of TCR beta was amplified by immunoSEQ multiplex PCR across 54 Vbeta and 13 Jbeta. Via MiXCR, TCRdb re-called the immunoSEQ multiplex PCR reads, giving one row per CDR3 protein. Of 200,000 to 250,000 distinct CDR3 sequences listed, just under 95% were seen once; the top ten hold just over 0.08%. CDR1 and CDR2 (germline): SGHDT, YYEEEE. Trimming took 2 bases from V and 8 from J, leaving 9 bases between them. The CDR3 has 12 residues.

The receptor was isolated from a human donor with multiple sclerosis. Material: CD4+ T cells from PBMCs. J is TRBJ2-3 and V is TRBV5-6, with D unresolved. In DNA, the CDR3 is TGTGCCAGCAGCTTATCCCTCGCTACGCAGTATTTT. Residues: CASSLSLATQYF.